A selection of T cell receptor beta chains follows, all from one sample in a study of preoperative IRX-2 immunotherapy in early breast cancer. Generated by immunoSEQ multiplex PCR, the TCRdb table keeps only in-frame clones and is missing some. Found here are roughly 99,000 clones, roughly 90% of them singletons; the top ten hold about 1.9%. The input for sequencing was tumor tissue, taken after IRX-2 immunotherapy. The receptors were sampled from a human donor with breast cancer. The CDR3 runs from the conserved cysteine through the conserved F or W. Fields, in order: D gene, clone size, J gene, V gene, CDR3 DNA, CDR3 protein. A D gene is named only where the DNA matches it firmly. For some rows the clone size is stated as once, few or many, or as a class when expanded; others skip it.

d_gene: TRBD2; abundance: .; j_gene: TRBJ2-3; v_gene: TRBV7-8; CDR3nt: TGTGCCAGCCGGGCGGGGGACACAGATACGCAGTATTTT; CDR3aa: CASRAGDTDTQYF
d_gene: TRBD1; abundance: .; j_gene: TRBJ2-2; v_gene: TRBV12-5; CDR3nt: TGTGCCTGCGACAGGGTATGGACCGGGGAGCTGTTTTTT; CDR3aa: CACDRVWTGELFF
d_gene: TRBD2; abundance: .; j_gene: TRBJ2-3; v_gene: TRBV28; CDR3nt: TGTGCCAGCAGTTTAGCGGGAGGGACCACAGATATGCAGTATTTT; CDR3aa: CASSLAGGTTDMQYF
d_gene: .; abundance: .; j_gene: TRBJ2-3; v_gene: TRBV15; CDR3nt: TGTGCCACCAGCAGCCTCCGCTTGGGGGGAACAACAGATACGCAGTATTTT; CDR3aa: CATSSLRLGGTTDTQYF
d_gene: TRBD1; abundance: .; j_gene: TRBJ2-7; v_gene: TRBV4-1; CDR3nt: TGCGCCAGCAGCCTTGACCGGGACAGGGGTTACGAGCAGTACTTC; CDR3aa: CASSLDRDRGYEQYF
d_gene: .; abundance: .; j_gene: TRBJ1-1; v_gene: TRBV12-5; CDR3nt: TGTGCTAGTGGTCCCCGGGGGACTGAAGCTTTCTTT; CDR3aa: CASGPRGTEAFF
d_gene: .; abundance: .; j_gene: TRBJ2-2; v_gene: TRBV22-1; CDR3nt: TGTGCCAGCAGTTTAGTGACTAGCGCGAACACCGGGGAGCTGTTTTTT; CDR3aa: CASSLVTSANTGELFF
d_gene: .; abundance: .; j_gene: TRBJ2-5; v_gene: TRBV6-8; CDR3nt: TGTGCCAGCAGTTACGTCACAGGGTATGAGACCCAGTACTTC; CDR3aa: CASSYVTGYETQYF
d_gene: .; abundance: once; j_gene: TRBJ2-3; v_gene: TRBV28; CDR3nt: TGTGCCAGCAGTTTCTTTGGGGCCGGGACGACAGATACGCAGTATTTT; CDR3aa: CASSFFGAGTTDTQYF
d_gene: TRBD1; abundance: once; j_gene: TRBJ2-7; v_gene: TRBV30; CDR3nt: TGTGCCTGGGCGGACAGGAGAAACCCCTACGAGCAGTACTTC; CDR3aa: CAWADRRNPYEQYF
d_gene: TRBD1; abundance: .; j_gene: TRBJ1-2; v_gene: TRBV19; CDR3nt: TGTGCCAGTAGTCTTGGGACAGTTAACTATGGCTACACCTTC; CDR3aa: CASSLGTVNYGYTF
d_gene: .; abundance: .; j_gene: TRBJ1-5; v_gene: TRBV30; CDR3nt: TGTGCCTGGAGTCCCGGGTTTGGCAATCAGCCCCAGCATTTT; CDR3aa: CAWSPGFGNQPQHF
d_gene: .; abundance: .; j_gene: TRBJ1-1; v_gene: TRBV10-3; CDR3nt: TGTGCCATCAGTGAGTCCTACAGACCCATGAACACTGAAGCTTTCTTT; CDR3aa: CAISESYRPMNTEAFF
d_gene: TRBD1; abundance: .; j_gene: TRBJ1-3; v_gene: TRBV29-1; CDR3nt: TGCAGCGTAGATAACAGGGGAGTCGGAAACACCATATATTTT; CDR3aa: CSVDNRGVGNTIYF
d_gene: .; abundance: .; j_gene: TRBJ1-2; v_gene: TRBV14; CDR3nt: TGTGCCAGCAGCCCGAGTGCCCGTCGCCATGGCTACACCTTC; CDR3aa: CASSPSARRHGYTF
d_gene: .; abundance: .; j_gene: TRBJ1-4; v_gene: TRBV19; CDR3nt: TGTGCCAGTAGTAGCCGGCAGACAGGTTCTAATGAAAAACTGTTTTTT; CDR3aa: CASSSRQTGSNEKLFF
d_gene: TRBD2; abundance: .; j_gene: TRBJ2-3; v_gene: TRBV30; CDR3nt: TGTGCCTGGAGCCTAGCGGGAGGCGGCACAGATACGCAGTATTTT; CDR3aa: CAWSLAGGGTDTQYF
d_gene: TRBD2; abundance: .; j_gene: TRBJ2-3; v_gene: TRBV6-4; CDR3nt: TGTGCCAGCACCCGGGGGGGCACAGATACGCAGTATTTT; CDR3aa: CASTRGGTDTQYF
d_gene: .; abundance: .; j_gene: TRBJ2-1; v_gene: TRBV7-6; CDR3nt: TGTGCCAGCAGCCCCGTGAGGGGAGTGAAGAATGAGCAGTTCTTC; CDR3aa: CASSPVRGVKNEQFF
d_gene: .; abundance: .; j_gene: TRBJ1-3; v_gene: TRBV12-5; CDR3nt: TGTGCTAGTGGTTTGGAGGGGGGAAACACCATATATTTT; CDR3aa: CASGLEGGNTIYF
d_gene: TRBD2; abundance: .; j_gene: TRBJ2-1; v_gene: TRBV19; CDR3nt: TGTGCCAGTAGTATTCTCACTAGCGACTACAATGAGCAGTTCTTC; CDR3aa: CASSILTSDYNEQFF
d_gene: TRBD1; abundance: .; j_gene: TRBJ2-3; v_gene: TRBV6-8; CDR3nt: TGTGCCAGCAGTGACCGGGGACAGGAAGTCTCCACAGATACGCAGTATTTT; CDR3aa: CASSDRGQEVSTDTQYF
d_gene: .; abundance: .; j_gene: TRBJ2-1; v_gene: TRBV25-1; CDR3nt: TGTGCCAGCAGAACCACAGGGAGGGGCAATGAGCAGTTCTTC; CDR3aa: CASRTTGRGNEQFF
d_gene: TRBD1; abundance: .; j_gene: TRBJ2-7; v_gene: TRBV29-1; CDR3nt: TGCAGCGTCGGGGACAGGGGATACGAGCAGTACTTC; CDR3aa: CSVGDRGYEQYF
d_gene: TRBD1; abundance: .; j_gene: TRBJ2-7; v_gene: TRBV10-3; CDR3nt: TGTGCCATCAGTGAGTCCACACAGGGGGTCTACGAGCAGTACTTC; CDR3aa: CAISESTQGVYEQYF
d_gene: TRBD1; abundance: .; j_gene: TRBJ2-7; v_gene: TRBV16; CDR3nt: TGTGCCAGCAGCCATTCGGGACAGGGGAAGGGCGAGCAGTACTTC; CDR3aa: CASSHSGQGKGEQYF
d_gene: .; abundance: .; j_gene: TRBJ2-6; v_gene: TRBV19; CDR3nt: TGTGCCAGTAGTATAGGTTCTGGGGCCAACGTCCTGACTTTC; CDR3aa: CASSIGSGANVLTF